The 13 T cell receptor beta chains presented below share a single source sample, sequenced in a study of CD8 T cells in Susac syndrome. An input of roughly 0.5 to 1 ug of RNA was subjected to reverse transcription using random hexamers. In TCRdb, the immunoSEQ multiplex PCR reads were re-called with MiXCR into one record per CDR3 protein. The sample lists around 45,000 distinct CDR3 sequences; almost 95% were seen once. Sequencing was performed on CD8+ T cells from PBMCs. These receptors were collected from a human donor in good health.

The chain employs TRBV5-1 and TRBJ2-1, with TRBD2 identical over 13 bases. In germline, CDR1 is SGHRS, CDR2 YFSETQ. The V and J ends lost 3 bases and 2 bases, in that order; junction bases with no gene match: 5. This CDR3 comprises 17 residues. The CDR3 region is CASSWGLAGTTYNEQFF. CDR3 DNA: TGCGCCAGCAGCTGGGGACTAGCGGGGACCACCTACAATGAGCAGTTCTTC. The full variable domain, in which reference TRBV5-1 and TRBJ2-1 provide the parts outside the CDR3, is KAGVTQTPRYLIKTRGQQVTLSCSPISGHRSVSWYQQTPGQGLQFLFEYFSETQRNKGNFPGRFSGRQFSNSRSEMNVSTLELGDSALYLCASSWGLAGTTYNEQFFGPGTRLTVL.

DNA for the CDR3: TGTGCCAGCAGCTTAGATTTGCGAGTTCGGCCCTACAATGAGCAGTTCTTC. Translating gives CASSLDLRVRPYNEQFF. V is TRBV7-9 and J is TRBJ2-1; D gene unclear. V shed 1 base and J shed 2 bases, with 15 bases lying between them. Per germline, CDR1 SEHNR and CDR2 FQNEAQ (reference sequence). CDR3 length equals 17 residues.

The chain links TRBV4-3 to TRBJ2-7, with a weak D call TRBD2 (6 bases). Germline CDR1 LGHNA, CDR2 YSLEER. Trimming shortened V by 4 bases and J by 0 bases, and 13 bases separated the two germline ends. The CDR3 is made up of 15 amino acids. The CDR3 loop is CASSPGLMSSYEQYF. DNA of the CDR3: TGCGCCAGCAGCCCGGGACTGATGAGCTCCTACGAGCAGTACTTC.

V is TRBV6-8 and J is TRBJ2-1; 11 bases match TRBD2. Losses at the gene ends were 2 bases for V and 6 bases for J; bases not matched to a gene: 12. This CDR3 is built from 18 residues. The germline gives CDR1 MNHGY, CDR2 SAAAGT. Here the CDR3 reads CASSYELAGGLGFNEQFF. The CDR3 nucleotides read TGTGCCAGCAGTTACGAGCTAGCGGGAGGTCTCGGATTCAATGAGCAGTTCTTC.

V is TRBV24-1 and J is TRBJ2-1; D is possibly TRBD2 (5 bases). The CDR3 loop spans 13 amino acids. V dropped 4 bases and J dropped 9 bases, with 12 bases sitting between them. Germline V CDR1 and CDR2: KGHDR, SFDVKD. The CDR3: CATSEYGLAEQFF. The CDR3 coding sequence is TGTGCCACCAGTGAATATGGACTGGCTGAGCAGTTCTTC.

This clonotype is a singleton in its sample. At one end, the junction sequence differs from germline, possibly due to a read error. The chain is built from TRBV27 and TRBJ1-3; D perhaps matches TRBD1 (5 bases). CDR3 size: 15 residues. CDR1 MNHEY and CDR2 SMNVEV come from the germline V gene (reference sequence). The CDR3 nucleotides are TGTGCCAGCAGTTTACAGGGAAACTCTGAAAACACCATATATTTT. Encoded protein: CASSLQGNSENTIYF.

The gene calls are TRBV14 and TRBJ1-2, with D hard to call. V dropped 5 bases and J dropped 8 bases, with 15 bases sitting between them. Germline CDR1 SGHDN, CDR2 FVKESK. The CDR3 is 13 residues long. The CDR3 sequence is CASSSSEAWGYTF. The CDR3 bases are TGTGCCAGCAGCTCCTCGGAGGCCTGGGGCTACACCTTC.

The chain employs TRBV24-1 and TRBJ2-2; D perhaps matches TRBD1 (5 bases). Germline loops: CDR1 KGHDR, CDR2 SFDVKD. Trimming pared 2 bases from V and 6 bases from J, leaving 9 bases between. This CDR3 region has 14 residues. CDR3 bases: TGTGCCACCAGTGATTATACAGGAGCCGGGGAGCTGTTTTTT. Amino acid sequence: CATSDYTGAGELFF.

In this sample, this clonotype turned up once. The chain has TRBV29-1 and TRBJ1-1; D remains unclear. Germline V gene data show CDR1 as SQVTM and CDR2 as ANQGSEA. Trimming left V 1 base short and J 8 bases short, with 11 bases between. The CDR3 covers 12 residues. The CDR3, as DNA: TGCAGCGTTGAAGGGGCTGATCCAGAAGCTTTCTTT. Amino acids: CSVEGADPEAFF.

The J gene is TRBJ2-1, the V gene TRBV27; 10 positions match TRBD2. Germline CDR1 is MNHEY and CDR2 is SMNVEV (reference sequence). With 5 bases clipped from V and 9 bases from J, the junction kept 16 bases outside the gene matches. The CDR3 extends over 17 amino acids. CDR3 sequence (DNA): TGTGCCAGCAGTCTTGGGGGGATAGCGGGAGGTGGCACTGAGCAGTTCTTC. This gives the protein CASSLGGIAGGGTEQFF.

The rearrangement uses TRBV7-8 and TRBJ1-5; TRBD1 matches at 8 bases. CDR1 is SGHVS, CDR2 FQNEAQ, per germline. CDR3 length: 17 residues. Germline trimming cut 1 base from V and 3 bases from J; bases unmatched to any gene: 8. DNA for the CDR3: TGTGCCAGCAGCTTAGTCGGCCGACAGGGGATCAATCAGCCCCAGCATTTT. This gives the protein CASSLVGRQGINQPQHF.

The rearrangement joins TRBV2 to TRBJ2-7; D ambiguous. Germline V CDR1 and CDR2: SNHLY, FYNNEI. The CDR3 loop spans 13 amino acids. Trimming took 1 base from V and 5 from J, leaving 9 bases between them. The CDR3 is CASSEEGFDEQYF. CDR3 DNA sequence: TGTGCCAGCAGTGAAGAAGGGTTCGACGAGCAGTACTTC.

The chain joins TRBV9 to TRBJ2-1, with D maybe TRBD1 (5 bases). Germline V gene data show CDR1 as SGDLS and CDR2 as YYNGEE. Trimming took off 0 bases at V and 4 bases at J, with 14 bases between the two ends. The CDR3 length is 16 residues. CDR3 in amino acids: CASSVERTKGYNEQFF. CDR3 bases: TGTGCCAGCAGCGTAGAGAGGACAAAAGGATACAATGAGCAGTTCTTC.